The source of this TCR beta chain is a study of blood T cell repertoires in COVID-19. Study-wide context: COVID-19 samples collected from the United States, Italy and Spain covered acute and convalescent phases. Sources were T cells, B-cell-depleted T cells, or PBMCs; the material itself was cDNA or gDNA.

In the source study's methods: By means of reference gene primer amplification, nucleated cell counts were estimated. The protocol was immunoSEQ multiplex PCR, while the TCRdb copy is restricted to in-frame clones and leaves out a portion. From that table come the V and J calls and clone size; the DNA was used to work out D and trimming. The sample contains about 250,000 clones, 70% to 90% of which appear only once. From germline, CDR1 is SGHTA and CDR2 FQGNSA. CDR3 length equals 15 residues. Trimming removed 5 bases at V and 4 bases at J, with 17 bases between. The TCR originated in a woman between 40 and 55 years old who had recovered from COVID-19. Input material: peripheral blood. The chain links TRBV7-2 to TRBJ1-2, with D perhaps TRBD1 (5 bases). The CDR3 region is CASSSPGGEVYGYTF. CDR3 nucleotide sequence: TGTGCCAGCAGCAGCCCCGGGGGGGAAGTCTATGGCTACACCTTC.